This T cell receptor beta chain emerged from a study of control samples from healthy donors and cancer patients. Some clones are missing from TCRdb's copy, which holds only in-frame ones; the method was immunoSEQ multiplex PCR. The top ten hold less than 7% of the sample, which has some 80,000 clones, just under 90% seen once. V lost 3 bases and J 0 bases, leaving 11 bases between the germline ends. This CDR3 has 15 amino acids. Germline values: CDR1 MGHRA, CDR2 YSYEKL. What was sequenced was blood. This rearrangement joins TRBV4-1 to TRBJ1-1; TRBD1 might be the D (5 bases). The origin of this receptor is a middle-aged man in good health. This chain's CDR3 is CASSHEGAMNTEAFF. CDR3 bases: TGCGCCAGCAGCCACGAAGGGGCGATGAACACTGAAGCTTTCTTT.